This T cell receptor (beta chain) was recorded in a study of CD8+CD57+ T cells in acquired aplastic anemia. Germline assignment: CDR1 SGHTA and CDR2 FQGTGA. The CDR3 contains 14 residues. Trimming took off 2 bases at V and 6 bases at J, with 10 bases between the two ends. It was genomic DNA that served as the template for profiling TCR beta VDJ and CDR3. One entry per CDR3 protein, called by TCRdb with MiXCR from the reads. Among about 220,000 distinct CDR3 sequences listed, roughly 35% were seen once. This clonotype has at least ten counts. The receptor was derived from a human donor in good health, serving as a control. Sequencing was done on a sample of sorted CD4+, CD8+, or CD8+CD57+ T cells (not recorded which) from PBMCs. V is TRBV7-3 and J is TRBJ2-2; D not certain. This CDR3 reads CASSLYGLSGELFF. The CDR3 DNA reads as TGTGCCAGCAGCTTATATGGTTTGTCCGGGGAGCTGTTTTTT.